The 25 T cell receptor beta chains listed next were all sequenced from one sample in a study of blood T cell repertoires in COVID-19 (TCRdb year 2020). Library creation used the immunoSEQ multiplex PCR assay. TCRdb carries this immuneACCESS record with in-frame sequences only. Its versions omit some clonotypes, under half of them owing to an unresolved V gene in the studies checked, with the rest unexplained. For this sample the table gives 390,000 or so clones, of which around 91% were detected only once. The ten top clones hold roughly 6.8% of the sample. Sequenced material: peripheral blood. The receptors here all came from a man aged 18-30 years with active or convalescent COVID-19.

V usage is TRBV6-1 and J usage is TRBJ1-4, with a tentative D call TRBD1 (6 bases). Germline lookup yields CDR1 MNHNS and CDR2 SASEGT. Trimming took off 3 bases at V and 8 bases at J, with 13 bases between the two ends. There are 14 residues in the CDR3. CDR3 protein: CASSDDRHREKLFF. CDR3 nucleotide sequence: TGTGCCAGCAGTGACGACAGGCATCGAGAAAAACTGTTTTTT.

Notes on this clone: Germline is not matched at one junction end, which may reflect a read error. This chain connects TRBV6-5 to TRBJ2-6; 8 bases agree with TRBD1. Germline V gives CDR1 MNHEY, CDR2 SVGAGI. This CDR3 has 15 residues. CDR3 sequence reads: CASSPGGAGANVLTF. The CDR3 nucleotides are TGTGCCAGCAGTCCAGGGGGCGCCGGGGCCAACGTGCTGACTTTC.

Worth noting for this clone: Other DNA sequences in this sample translate to the same CDR3. The chain uses TRBV18 and TRBJ1-5; no clear D gene. V was clipped by 2 bases and J by 4 bases, with 6 bases between them. The CDR3 contains 13 residues. CDR1 is KGHSH and CDR2 is LQKENI in the germline V gene. CDR3 loop: CASSPGRNQPQHF. The CDR3 DNA is TGTGCCAGCTCACCAGGGAGAAATCAGCCCCAGCATTTT.

This sequence joins TRBV30 and TRBJ1-5; D is undetermined. CDR1 is GTSNPN, CDR2 SVGIG, per germline (reference sequence). Trimming cost V 0 bases and J 4 bases, with 16 bases left between them. CDR3 length: 16 residues. In DNA form, the CDR3 reads TGTGCCTGGAGTGTACAAGACCGCCGACTTAATCAGCCCCAGCATTTT. It yields the protein CAWSVQDRRLNQPQHF.

The chain joins TRBV6-2 or TRBV6-3 to TRBJ1-5, with 8 positions matching TRBD1. V shed 4 bases, J shed 2 bases, and the junction held 4 bases outside the gene matches. CDR3 length equals 15 residues. Germline CDR1 is MNHEY and CDR2 is SVGEGT. The CDR3 reads CASSSRTGRNQPQHF. The DNA of the CDR3 is TGTGCCAGCAGTTCCCGGACAGGGCGCAATCAGCCCCAGCATTTT.

The chain has TRBV28 and TRBJ1-4; TRBD1 agrees at 7 bases. In germline, CDR1 is MDHEN, CDR2 SYDVKM. V lost 4 bases, J lost 3 bases, and 2 bases stayed unmatched. The CDR3 consists of 14 residues. CDR3 coding DNA: TGTGCCAGCAGTTCCCAGGGGGCTAATGAAAAACTGTTTTTT. Protein sequence: CASSSQGANEKLFF.

The rearrangement uses TRBV29-1 and TRBJ1-2; D remains unclear. The V end was cut by 7 bases, the J end by 8 bases, with 17 bases between. CDR1 and CDR2 (germline): SQVTM, ANQGSEA. This CDR3 has 12 residues. The CDR3 loop reads CSAVNPSQGYTF. The CDR3 DNA sequence: TGCAGCGCCGTCAACCCATCACAGGGCTACACCTTC.

The chain joins TRBV5-4 to TRBJ2-1, with TRBD2 as a possible D gene (6 bases). With 4 bases removed from V and 9 bases from J, the gap between germline ends came to 17 bases. CDR1 is SGHNT, CDR2 YYREEE, per germline (reference sequence). The CDR3 spans 14 residues. The CDR3 DNA sequence: TGTGCCAGCAGCGGGGGGACTCGGGCAGGTGAGCAGTTCTTC. Residues: CASSGGTRAGEQFF. Complete variable domain (other parts from reference TRBV5-4 and TRBJ2-1): ETGVTQSPTHLIKTRGQQVTLRCSSQSGHNTVSWYQQALGQGPQFIFQYYREEENGRGNFPPRFSGLQFPNYSSELNVNALELDDSALYLCASSGGTRAGEQFFGPGTRLTVL.

The chain links TRBV5-1 to TRBJ1-1, with D hard to call. Germline assignment: CDR1 SGHRS and CDR2 YFSETQ. This CDR3 spans 15 amino acids. The ends were cut back, 0 bases at V and 3 bases at J, with 12 bases in the middle. DNA of the CDR3: TGCGCCAGCAGCTTGGCCGGGTTTCGGGACACTGAAGCTTTCTTT. Amino acids: CASSLAGFRDTEAFF.

The chain couples TRBV4-3 to TRBJ2-7; D perhaps matches TRBD2 (5 bases). The V end lost 0 bases, the J end lost 5 bases, and 11 bases lay between the germline ends. The CDR3 is 14 amino acids. Germline V gene data show CDR1 as LGHNA and CDR2 as YSLEER. The CDR3 DNA follows: TGCGCCAGCAGCCAAGATCGGACTGGGGACGAGCAGTACTTC. Translating gives CASSQDRTGDEQYF.

The genes are TRBV3-1 (or the pseudogene TRBV3-2) and TRBJ2-5; possibly TRBD2 for D (5 bases). The germline V and J ends were trimmed by 3 bases and 4 bases, with 12 bases remaining between them. Per germline, CDR1 LGHDT and CDR2 YNNKEL (reference sequence). The CDR3 loop spans 14 amino acids. In DNA form, the CDR3 reads TGTGCCAGCAGCCATCCCCAGGAGGCAGAGACCCAGTACTTC. Amino acids: CASSHPQEAETQYF.

The V and J genes are TRBV2 and TRBJ2-1; D perhaps matches TRBD1 (6 bases). Germline lookup yields CDR1 SNHLY and CDR2 FYNNEI. This CDR3 comprises 16 residues. V was pared by 6 bases and J by 0 bases, with 15 bases between. The chain's CDR3 is CASSTGSGSSYNEQFF. The CDR3 DNA sequence: TGTGCCAGCAGCACAGGGTCCGGAAGCTCCTACAATGAGCAGTTCTTC.

The J gene is TRBJ1-2, the V gene TRBV6-2 or TRBV6-3; 7 bases agree with TRBD1. Germline CDR1 is MNHEY and CDR2 is SVGEGT. CDR3 length: 14 residues. V lost 5 bases to trimming and J lost 4 bases; unmatched junction nucleotides: 7. CDR3 sequence reads: CASSVTGTAYGYTF. The CDR3 nucleotides are TGTGCCAGCAGTGTAACCGGGACAGCCTATGGCTACACCTTC.

V usage is TRBV6-5 and J usage is TRBJ1-5; 11 bases map to TRBD1. The V and J ends lost 6 bases and 5 bases, in that order; junction bases with no gene match: 3. The CDR3 is 14 amino acids. CDR1 is MNHEY, CDR2 SVGAGI, per germline. The CDR3 reads CASSRTGGYQPQHF. The CDR3 DNA follows: TGTGCCAGCAGCCGGACAGGGGGCTATCAGCCCCAGCATTTT.

This clone was seen only once. V and J are TRBV6-1 and TRBJ1-5; TRBD1 matches 9 bases. CDR1 and CDR2 (germline): MNHNS, SASEGT. V was clipped by 4 bases and J by 4 bases; unmatched bases: 20. This CDR3 region has 20 residues. This CDR3 is CASSGTYDRGRGQRNQPQHF. The CDR3 nucleotides read TGTGCCAGCAGTGGAACTTATGACAGGGGGAGAGGGCAACGGAATCAGCCCCAGCATTTT.

This clone was detected only a few times. The chain couples TRBV28 to TRBJ1-5; TRBD1 is a possible D gene (6 bases). The germline gives CDR1 MDHEN, CDR2 SYDVKM. This CDR3 is 17 amino acids long. V lost 2 bases to trimming and J lost 0 bases, with 14 bases between them. CDR3 bases: TGTGCCAGCAGTTTAGGCAGGGGAGGGGGTAGCAATCAGCCCCAGCATTTT. This gives the protein CASSLGRGGGSNQPQHF.

The chain employs TRBV5-8 and TRBJ1-3, with D maybe TRBD1 (5 bases). The germline V and J ends were trimmed by 2 bases and 0 bases, with 9 bases remaining between them. The CDR3 length is 15 residues. Germline V gives CDR1 SGHTS, CDR2 YDEGEE. The CDR3: CASSLIRDSGNTIYF. The CDR3 bases are TGTGCCAGCAGCTTAATCAGGGACTCTGGAAACACCATATATTTT.

The CDR3 protein is CASSLIGTGGSNQPQHF. CDR3 DNA: TGTGCCAGCAGCTTAATTGGGACAGGGGGGAGCAATCAGCCCCAGCATTTT. The chain uses TRBV28 and TRBJ1-5; 11 bases match TRBD1. The V segment lost 6 bases and the J segment 1 base; nucleotides outside the gene matches: 8. CDR3 size: 17 residues. Germline V gene data show CDR1 as MDHEN and CDR2 as SYDVKM.

The genes are TRBV6-5 and TRBJ1-5; D perhaps matches TRBD1 (5 bases). Trimming pared 4 bases from V and 0 bases from J, leaving 10 bases between. CDR1 and CDR2 (germline): MNHEY, SVGAGI. CDR3 length equals 15 residues. CDR3 in amino acids: CASSSQGYSNQPQHF. The CDR3 nucleotides read TGTGCCAGCAGTTCCCAGGGTTATAGCAATCAGCCCCAGCATTTT.

A word on this clone: The same CDR3 also results from other DNA sequences found in this sample. The chain combines TRBV9 with TRBJ1-3, with a possible D match to TRBD1 (5 bases). Deletions cut 0 bases from V and 0 bases from J, with 7 bases between. The CDR3 loop spans 15 amino acids. In germline, CDR1 is SGDLS, CDR2 YYNGEE. CDR3 amino acids: CASSVGQGSGNTIYF. CDR3 bases: TGTGCCAGCAGCGTAGGCCAGGGCTCTGGAAACACCATATATTTT.

The chain recombines TRBV7-9 with TRBJ2-7; 9 bases are shared with TRBD1. Germline V gives CDR1 SEHNR, CDR2 FQNEAQ (reference sequence). The CDR3 contains 14 residues. V gave up 5 bases and J gave up 4 bases; unmatched junction bases: 6. The CDR3 here is CASSSRDRVYEQYF. The CDR3 nucleotides are TGTGCCAGCAGCAGCCGGGACAGGGTATACGAGCAGTACTTC.

The chain is built from TRBV27 and TRBJ1-5; the match to TRBD1 covers 7 bases. V lost 7 bases and J lost 0; bases outside the gene matches: 6. This CDR3 is built from 15 residues. Germline V gives CDR1 MNHEY, CDR2 SMNVEV (reference sequence). The CDR3 bases are TGTGCCAGCAAAACCTACAGGGGTAGCAATCAGCCCCAGCATTTT. It translates to CASKTYRGSNQPQHF.

The chain recombines TRBV2 with TRBJ2-1; TRBD2 matches at 7 bases. The CDR3 is 16 amino acids. Germline V gives CDR1 SNHLY, CDR2 FYNNEI. Trimming took 8 bases from V and 4 from J; bases not matched to a gene: 14. The CDR3 here is CASWASLADLYNEQFF. CDR3 coding DNA: TGTGCCAGCTGGGCGTCTCTAGCGGACCTATACAATGAGCAGTTCTTC.

The chain employs TRBV5-1 and TRBJ2-3; D is perhaps TRBD1 (7 bases). CDR1 is SGHRS, CDR2 YFSETQ, per germline. The CDR3 totals 15 residues. V lost 4 bases and J 1 base, leaving 13 bases between the germline ends. The chain's CDR3 is CASSGGGIGTDTQYF. DNA of the CDR3: TGCGCCAGCAGCGGAGGGGGCATCGGCACAGATACGCAGTATTTT.

The rearrangement uses TRBV6-4 and TRBJ2-1; D is possibly TRBD1 (5 bases). This CDR3 spans 14 amino acids. Trimming removed 7 bases from V and 0 bases from J, with 10 bases in between. The germline gives CDR1 MRHNA, CDR2 SNTAGT. The CDR3 DNA follows: TGTGCCAGCAAACAGGATAGCTCCTACAATGAGCAGTTCTTC. As protein: CASKQDSSYNEQFF.